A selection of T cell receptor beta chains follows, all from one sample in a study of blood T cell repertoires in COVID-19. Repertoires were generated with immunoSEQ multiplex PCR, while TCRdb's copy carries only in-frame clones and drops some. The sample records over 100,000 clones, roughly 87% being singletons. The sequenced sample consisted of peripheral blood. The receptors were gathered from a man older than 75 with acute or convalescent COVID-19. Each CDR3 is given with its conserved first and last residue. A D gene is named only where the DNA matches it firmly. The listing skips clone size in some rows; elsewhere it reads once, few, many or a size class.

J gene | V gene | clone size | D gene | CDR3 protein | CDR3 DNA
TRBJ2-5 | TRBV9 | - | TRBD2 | CASSVAASGRGQETQYF | TGTGCCAGCAGCGTAGCTGCTAGCGGACGAGGGCAAGAGACCCAGTACTTC
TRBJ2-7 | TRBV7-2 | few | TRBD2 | CASSLVVAGGALAYEQYF | TGTGCCAGCAGCTTAGTAGTAGCGGGAGGTGCCCTAGCCTACGAGCAGTACTTC
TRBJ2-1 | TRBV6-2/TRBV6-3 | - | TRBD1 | CASSDPGQGLGEQFF | TGTGCCAGCAGTGATCCGGGACAGGGGCTTGGTGAGCAGTTCTTC
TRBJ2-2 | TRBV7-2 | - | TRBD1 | CASSLRPWTGFTGELFF | TGTGCCAGCAGCTTACGCCCCTGGACAGGGTTCACCGGGGAGCTGTTTTTT
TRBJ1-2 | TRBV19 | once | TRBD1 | CASSMEGQGTYGYTF | TGTGCCAGTAGTATGGAGGGACAGGGGACCTATGGCTACACCTTC
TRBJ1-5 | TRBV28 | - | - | CASQGPGLDSNQPQHF | TGTGCCAGCCAGGGTCCGGGACTTGATAGCAATCAGCCCCAGCATTTT
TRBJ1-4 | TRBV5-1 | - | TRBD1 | CASSSTGGLTTNEKLFF | TGCGCCAGCAGCTCAACAGGGGGCTTAACAACTAATGAAAAACTGTTTTTT
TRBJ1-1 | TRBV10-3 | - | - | CAISLGLENTEAFF | TGTGCCATCAGCCTCGGACTGGAGAACACTGAAGCTTTCTTT
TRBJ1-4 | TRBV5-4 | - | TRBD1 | CASSPRQGAGNEKLFF | TGTGCCAGCAGCCCGCGACAGGGGGCGGGTAATGAAAAACTGTTTTTT
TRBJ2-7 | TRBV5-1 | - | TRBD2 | CASSNLAGGFEQYF | TGCGCCAGCAGCAATCTAGCGGGAGGGTTTGAGCAGTACTTC
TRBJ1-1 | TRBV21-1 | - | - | CASSVPGQGSRGTEAFF | TGTGCCAGCAGCGTTCCGGGACAGGGGTCTCGAGGCACTGAAGCTTTCTTT
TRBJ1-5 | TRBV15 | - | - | CATSRVGGGISNQPQHF | TGTGCCACCAGCAGAGTGGGGGGAGGAATTAGTAATCAGCCCCAGCATTTT
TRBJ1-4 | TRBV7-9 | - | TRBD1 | CASSLSGQGAPGEKLFF | TGTGCCAGCAGCCTATCGGGACAGGGGGCCCCAGGGGAAAAACTGTTTTTT
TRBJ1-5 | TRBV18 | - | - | CASSPTTRSNQPQHF | TGTGCCAGCTCACCGACAACTAGAAGCAATCAGCCCCAGCATTTT
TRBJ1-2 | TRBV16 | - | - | CASSRITGSGGYAF | TGTGCCAGCAGCCGAATAACAGGTTCGGGCGGCTACGCCTTC
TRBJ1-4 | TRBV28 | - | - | CASTPGKKLFF | TGTGCCAGCACCCCCGGGAAAAAACTGTTTTTT
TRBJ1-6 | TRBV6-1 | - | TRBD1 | CASTQTGTGWSPLHF | TGTGCCAGCACCCAAACCGGGACAGGGTGGTCACCCCTCCACTTT
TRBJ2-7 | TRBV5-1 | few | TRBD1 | CASKITGGGDEQYF | TGCGCCAGCAAAATCACAGGGGGCGGCGACGAGCAGTACTTC
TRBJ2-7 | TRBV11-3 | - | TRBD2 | CASSLGRGSYEQYF | TGTGCCAGCAGCTTAGGGCGCGGGAGTTACGAGCAGTACTTC
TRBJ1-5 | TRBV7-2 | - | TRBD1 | CASSSDRGNQPQHF | TGTGCCAGCAGCTCGGACAGGGGCAATCAGCCCCAGCATTTT
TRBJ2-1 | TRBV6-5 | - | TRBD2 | CASSTSGSSSEQFF | TGTGCCAGCAGCACTAGCGGGAGTAGTAGTGAGCAGTTCTTC
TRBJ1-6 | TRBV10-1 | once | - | CASSDNAGNSPLHF | TGCGCCAGCAGTGACAACGCGGGGAATTCACCCCTCCACTTT
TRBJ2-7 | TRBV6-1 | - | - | CASSAQSAGSVAKSYEQYF | TGTGCCAGCAGTGCCCAAAGCGCGGGGTCCGTCGCAAAGTCCTACGAGCAGTACTTC
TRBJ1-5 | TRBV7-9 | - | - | CASSLGSGGNQPQHF | TGTGCCAGCAGCTTAGGTTCAGGGGGCAATCAGCCCCAGCATTTT
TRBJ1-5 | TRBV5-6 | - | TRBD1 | CASSTTGNWNDQPQHF | TGTGCCAGCAGCACGACAGGGAATTGGAATGATCAGCCCCAGCATTTT
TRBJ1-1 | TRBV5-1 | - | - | CASSSGGGNTEAFF | TGCGCCAGCAGCTCGGGCGGGGGTAACACTGAAGCTTTCTTT
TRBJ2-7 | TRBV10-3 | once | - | CAISERVANEQYF | TGTGCCATCAGTGAGCGGGTGGCCAACGAGCAGTACTTC
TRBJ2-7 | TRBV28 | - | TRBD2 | CASRPTSVSFYEQYF | TGTGCCAGCAGGCCGACTAGCGTATCTTTCTACGAGCAGTACTTC
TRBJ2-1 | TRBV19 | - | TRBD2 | CASSLAGGKNEQFF | TGTGCCAGTAGTCTAGCGGGAGGGAAAAATGAGCAGTTCTTC
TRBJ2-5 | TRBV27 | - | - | CASSHAGNQETQYF | TGTGCCAGCAGTCACGCAGGGAACCAAGAGACCCAGTACTTC
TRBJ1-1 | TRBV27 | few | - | CASSLSPRVENAFF | TGTGCCAGCAGTTTATCTCCCAGGGTAGAGAACGCTTTCTTT
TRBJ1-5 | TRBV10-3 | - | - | CAISDSSNQPQHF | TGTGCCATCAGTGACAGTAGCAATCAGCCCCAGCATTTT
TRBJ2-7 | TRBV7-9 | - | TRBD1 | CASSPGTGAYEQYF | TGTGCCAGCAGCCCCGGGACAGGGGCCTACGAGCAGTACTTC
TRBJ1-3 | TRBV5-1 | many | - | CASSLQGSGSGNTIYF | TGCGCCAGCAGTTTACAGGGTTCGGGCTCTGGAAACACCATATATTTT
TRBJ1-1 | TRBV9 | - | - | CASSVSQHNTEAFF | TGTGCCAGCAGCGTATCACAGCACAACACTGAAGCTTTCTTT
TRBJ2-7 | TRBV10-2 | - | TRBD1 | CASSHGQGKGEQYF | TGCGCCAGCAGCCACGGACAGGGGAAAGGCGAGCAGTACTTC
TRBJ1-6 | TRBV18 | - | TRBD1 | CASSILGTGDSPLHF | TGTGCCAGCTCAATCCTCGGGACAGGGGATTCACCCCTCCACTTT
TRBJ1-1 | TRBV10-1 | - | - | CASSESRAGGEEAFF | TGCGCCAGCAGTGAGTCGCGGGCGGGCGGGGAGGAAGCTTTCTTT
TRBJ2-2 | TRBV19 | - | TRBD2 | CASSRRELNTGELFF | TGTGCCAGTAGTAGGCGGGAGCTAAACACCGGGGAGCTGTTTTTT
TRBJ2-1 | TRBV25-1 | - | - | CASSSAGLNEQFF | TGTGCCAGCAGTTCGGCGGGCCTCAATGAGCAGTTCTTC
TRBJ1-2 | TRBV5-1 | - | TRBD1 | CASSLGDRALGGYTF | TGCGCCAGCAGCTTGGGGGACAGGGCTCTGGGAGGCTACACCTTC
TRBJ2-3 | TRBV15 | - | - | CATSREGSGRNTDTQYF | TGTGCCACCAGCAGAGAAGGTAGCGGCCGAAACACAGATACGCAGTATTTT
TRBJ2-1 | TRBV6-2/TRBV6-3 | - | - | CASSLRGNGNEQFF | TGTGCCAGCAGTTTGCGGGGAAACGGCAATGAGCAGTTCTTC
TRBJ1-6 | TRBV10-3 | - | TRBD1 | CAISAGQGTNNSPLHF | TGTGCCATCAGTGCTGGACAGGGGACCAATAATTCACCCCTCCACTTT
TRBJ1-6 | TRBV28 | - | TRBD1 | CASSLGTGNNSPLHF | TGTGCCAGCAGTTTAGGGACAGGAAATAATTCACCCCTCCACTTT
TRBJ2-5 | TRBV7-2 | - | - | CASSFQGTSQETQYF | TGTGCCAGCAGCTTTCAGGGGACGTCACAAGAGACCCAGTACTTC
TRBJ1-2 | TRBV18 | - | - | CASSPPTGFNYGYTF | TGTGCCAGCTCACCACCCACAGGGTTTAACTATGGCTACACCTTC
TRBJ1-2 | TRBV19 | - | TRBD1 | CASSHRDRGRKGYTF | TGTGCCAGTAGTCACCGGGACAGGGGGCGAAAAGGCTACACCTTC
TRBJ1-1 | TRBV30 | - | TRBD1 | CAWSVQGARTEAFF | TGTGCCTGGAGTGTACAGGGGGCGCGGACTGAAGCTTTCTTT
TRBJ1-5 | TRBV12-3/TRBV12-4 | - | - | CASSYRAGQPQHF | TGTGCCAGCAGTTACAGGGCGGGTCAGCCCCAGCATTTT
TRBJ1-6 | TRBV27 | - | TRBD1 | CASRVGQGSSPLHF | TGTGCCAGCAGGGTGGGACAGGGCTCCTCACCCCTCCACTTT
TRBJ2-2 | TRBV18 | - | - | CASSRRLGELFF | TGTGCCAGCTCACGGCGACTGGGGGAGCTGTTTTTT
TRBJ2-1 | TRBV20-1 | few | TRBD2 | CSASPREAGEQFF | TGCAGTGCTAGTCCGCGGGAGGCAGGGGAGCAGTTCTTC
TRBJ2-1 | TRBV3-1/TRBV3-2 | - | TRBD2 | CASSQDGTRGWEQFF | TGTGCCAGCAGCCAAGATGGGACTAGAGGCTGGGAGCAGTTCTTC
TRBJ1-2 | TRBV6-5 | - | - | CASTSAAGSYGYTF | TGTGCCAGCACCTCGGCCGCCGGGAGCTATGGCTACACCTTC
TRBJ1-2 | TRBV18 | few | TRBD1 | CASSLGQGAGYGYTF | TGTGCCAGCTCCCTCGGACAGGGGGCCGGGTATGGCTACACCTTC
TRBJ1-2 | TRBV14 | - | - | CASSQVANYGYTF | TGTGCCAGCAGCCAAGTAGCGAACTATGGCTACACCTTC